Listed here is a single TCR beta chain. What it binds is unknown. With 60 Vbeta and 13 Jbeta primers, the PCR was carried out. Clones were sequenced by immunoSEQ multiplex PCR, and TCRdb holds only the in-frame ones, with some missing. Its table lists 45,000 to 55,000 clones. The data were taken from a study of cytomegalovirus exposure and HLA in healthy donors. Study as a whole: HLA-typed donors contributed approximately 92 million unique TCRs, which were held in an early data release.

Study-wide results and limits: It was likely that a cluster of highly shared sequence variants was a sequencing artifact. Most TCR sequences proved rare, with some public TCRs found in many donors.

The sequence was obtained from a man between 35 and 55 years old in good health and CMV-seropositive. Sequencing was carried out using PBMCs.

The CDR3 here is CASAAGLISDTQYF. DNA for the CDR3: TGTGCCAGCGCGGCGGGACTCATCTCAGATACGCAGTATTTT. The chain employs TRBV9 and TRBJ2-3; a weak D match, TRBD2 (6 bases). There are 14 residues in the CDR3. The V end lost 7 bases, the J end lost 4 bases, and 16 bases lay between the germline ends. The V gene's germline CDR1 is SGDLS and CDR2 YYNGEE.